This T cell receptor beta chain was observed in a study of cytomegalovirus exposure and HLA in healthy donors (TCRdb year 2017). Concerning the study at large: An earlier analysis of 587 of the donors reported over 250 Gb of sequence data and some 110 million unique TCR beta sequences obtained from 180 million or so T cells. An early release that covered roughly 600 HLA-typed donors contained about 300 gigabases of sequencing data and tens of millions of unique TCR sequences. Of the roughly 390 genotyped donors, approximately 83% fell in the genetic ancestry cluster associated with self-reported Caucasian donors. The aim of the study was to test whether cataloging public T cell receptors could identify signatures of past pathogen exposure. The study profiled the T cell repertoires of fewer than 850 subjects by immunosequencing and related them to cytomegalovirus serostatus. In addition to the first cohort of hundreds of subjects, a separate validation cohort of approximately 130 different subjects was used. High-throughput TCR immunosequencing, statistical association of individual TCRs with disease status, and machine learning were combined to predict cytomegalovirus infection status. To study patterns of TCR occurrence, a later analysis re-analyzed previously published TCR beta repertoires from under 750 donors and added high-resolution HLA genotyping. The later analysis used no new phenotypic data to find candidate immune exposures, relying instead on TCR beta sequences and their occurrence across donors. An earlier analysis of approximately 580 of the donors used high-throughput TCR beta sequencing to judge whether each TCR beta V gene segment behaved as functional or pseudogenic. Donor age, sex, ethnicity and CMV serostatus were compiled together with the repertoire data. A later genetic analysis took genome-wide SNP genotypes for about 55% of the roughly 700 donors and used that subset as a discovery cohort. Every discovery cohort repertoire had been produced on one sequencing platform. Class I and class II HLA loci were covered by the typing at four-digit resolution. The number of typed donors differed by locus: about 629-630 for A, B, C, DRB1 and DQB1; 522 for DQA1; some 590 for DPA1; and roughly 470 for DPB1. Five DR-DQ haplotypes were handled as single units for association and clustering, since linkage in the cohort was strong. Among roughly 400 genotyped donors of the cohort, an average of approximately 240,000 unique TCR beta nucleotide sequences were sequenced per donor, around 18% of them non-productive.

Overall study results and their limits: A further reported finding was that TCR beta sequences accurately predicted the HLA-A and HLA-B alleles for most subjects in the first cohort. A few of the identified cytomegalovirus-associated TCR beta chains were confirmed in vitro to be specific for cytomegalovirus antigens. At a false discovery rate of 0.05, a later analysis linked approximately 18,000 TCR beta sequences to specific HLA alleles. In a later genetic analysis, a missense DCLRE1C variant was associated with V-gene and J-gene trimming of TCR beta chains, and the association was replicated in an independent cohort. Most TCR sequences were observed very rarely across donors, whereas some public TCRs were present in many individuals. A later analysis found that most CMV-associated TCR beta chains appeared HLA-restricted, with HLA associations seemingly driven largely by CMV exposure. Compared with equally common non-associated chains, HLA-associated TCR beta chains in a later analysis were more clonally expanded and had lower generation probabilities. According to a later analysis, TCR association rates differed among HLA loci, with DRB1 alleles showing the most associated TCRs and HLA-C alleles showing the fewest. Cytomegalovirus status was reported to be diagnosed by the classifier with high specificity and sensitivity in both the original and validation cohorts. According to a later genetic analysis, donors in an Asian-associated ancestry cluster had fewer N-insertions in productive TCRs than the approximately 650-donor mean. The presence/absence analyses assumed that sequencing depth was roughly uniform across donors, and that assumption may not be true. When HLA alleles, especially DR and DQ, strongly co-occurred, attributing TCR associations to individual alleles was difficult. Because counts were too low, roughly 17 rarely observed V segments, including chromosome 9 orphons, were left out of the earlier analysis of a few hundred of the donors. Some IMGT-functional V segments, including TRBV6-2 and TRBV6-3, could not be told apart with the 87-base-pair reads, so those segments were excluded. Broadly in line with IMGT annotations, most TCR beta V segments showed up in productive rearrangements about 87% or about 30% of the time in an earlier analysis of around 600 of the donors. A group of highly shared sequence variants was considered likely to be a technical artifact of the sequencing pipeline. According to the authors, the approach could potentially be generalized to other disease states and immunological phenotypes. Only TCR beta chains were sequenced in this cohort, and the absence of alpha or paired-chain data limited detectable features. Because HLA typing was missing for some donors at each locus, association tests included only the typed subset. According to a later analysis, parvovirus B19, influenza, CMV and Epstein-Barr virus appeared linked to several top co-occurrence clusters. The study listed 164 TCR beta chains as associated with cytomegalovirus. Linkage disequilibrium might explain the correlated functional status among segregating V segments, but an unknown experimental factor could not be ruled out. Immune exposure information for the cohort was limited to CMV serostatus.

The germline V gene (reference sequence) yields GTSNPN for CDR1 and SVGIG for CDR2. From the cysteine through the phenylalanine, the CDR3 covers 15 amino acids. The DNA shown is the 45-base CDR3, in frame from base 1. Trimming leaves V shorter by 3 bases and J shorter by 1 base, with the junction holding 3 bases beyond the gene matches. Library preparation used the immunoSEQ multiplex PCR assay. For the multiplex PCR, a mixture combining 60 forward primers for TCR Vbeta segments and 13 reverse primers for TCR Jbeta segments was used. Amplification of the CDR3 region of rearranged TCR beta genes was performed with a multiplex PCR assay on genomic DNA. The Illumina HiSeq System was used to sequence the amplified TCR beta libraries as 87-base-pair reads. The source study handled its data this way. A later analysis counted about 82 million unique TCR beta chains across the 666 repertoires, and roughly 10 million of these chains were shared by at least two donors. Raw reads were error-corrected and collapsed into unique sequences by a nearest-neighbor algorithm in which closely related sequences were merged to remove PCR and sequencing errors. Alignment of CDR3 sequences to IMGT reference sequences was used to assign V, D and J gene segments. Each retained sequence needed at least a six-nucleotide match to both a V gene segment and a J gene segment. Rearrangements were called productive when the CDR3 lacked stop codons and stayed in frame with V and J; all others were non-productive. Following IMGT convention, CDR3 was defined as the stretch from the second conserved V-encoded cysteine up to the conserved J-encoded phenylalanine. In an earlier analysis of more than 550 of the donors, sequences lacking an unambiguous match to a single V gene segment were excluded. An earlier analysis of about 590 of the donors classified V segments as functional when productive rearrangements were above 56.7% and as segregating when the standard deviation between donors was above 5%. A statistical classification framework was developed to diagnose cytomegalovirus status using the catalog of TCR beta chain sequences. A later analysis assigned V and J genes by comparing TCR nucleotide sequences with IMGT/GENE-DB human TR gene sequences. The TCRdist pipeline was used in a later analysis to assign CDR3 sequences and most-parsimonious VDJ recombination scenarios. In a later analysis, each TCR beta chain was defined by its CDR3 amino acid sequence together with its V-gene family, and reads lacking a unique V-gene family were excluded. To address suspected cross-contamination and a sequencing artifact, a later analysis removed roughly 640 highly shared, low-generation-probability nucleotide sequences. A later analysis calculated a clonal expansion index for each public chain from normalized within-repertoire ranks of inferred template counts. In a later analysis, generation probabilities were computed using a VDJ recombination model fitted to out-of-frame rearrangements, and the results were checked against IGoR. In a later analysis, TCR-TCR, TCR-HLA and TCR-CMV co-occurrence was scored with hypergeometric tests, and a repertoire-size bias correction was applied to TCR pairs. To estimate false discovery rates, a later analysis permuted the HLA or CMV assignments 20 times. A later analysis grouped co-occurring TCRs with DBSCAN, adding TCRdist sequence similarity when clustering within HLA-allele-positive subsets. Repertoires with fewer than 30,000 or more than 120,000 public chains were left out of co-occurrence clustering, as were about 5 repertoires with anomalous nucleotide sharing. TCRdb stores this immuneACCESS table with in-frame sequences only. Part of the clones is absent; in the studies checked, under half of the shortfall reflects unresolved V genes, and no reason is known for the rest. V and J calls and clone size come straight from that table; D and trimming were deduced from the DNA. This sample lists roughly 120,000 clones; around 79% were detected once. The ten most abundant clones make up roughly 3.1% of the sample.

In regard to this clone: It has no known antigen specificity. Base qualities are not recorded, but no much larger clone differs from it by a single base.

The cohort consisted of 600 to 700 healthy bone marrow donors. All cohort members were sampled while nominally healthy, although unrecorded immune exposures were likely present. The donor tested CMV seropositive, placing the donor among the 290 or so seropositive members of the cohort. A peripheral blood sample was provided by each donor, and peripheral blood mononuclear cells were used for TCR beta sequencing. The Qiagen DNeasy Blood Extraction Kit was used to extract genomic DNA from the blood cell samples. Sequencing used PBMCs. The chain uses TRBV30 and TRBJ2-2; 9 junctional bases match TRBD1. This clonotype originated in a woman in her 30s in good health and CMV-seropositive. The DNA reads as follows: TGTGCCTGGAGCCCGGGACAGGGGAACACCGGGGAGCTGTTTTTT. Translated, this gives CAWSPGQGNTGELFF.